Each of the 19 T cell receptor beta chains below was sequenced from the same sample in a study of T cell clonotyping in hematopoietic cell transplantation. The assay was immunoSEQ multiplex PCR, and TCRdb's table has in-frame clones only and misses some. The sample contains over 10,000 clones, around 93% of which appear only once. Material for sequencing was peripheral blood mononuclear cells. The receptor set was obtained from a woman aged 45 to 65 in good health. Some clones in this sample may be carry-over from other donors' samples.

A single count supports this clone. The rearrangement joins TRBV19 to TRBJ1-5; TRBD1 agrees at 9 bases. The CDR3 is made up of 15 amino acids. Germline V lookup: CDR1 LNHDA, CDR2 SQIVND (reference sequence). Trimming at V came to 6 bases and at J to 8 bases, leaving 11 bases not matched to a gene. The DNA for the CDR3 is TGTGCCAGTAGAGCCTCACAGGGGGCTCAGGAGCCCCAGCATTTT. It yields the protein CASRASQGAQEPQHF.

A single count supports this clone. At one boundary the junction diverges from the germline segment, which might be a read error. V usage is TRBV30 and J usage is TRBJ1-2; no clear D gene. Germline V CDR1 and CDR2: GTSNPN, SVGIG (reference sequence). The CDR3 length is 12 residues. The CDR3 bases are TGTGCCTGGAGTATAACCGGAGGGCACGCTGGCTTC. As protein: CAWSITGGHAGF.

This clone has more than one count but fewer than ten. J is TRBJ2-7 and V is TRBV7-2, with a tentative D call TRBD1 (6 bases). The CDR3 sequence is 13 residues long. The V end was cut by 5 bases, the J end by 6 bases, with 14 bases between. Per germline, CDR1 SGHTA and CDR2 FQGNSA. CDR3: CASSMRWDTEQYF. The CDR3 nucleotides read TGTGCCAGCAGCATGCGATGGGACACCGAGCAGTACTTC. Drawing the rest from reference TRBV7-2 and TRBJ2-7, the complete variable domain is GAGVSQSPSNKVTEKGKDVELRCDPISGHTALYWYRQSLGQGLEFLIYFQGNSAPDKSGLPSDRFSAERTGGSVSTLTIQRTQQEDSAVYLCASSMRWDTEQYFGPGTRLTVT.

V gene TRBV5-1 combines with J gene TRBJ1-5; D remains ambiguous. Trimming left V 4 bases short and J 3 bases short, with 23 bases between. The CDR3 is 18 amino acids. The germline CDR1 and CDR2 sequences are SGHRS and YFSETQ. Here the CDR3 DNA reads TGCGCCAGCAGCGAGAGACCCCTGAGTTTGGACCCCAATCAGCCCCAGCATTTT. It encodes CASSERPLSLDPNQPQHF. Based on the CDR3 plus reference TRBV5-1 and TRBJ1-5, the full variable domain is KAGVTQTPRYLIKTRGQQVTLSCSPISGHRSVSWYQQTPGQGLQFLFEYFSETQRNKGNFPGRFSGRQFSNSRSEMNVSTLELGDSALYLCASSERPLSLDPNQPQHFGDGTRLSIL.

CDR3 DNA: TGTGCCAGCAGCCGTAAAGACAGGGGAGTCTATGGCTACACCTTC. Encoded protein: CASSRKDRGVYGYTF. V gene TRBV7-9 combines with J gene TRBJ1-2; 8 positions match TRBD1. The CDR3 is 15 amino acids. Germline V gives CDR1 SEHNR, CDR2 FQNEAQ (reference sequence). The ends lost 5 bases at V and 4 bases at J; junction bases unmatched: 9.

Here the CDR3 reads CASSRIPGPNVPNTEAFF. In DNA form, the CDR3 reads TGTGCCAGCAGTAGGATCCCGGGACCCAATGTCCCGAACACTGAAGCTTTCTTT. This chain joins TRBV27 and TRBJ1-1; tentative D call: TRBD1 (5 bases). V lost 5 bases to trimming and J lost 1 base, with 23 bases between them. Germline CDR1 and CDR2: MNHEY and SMNVEV (reference sequence). This CDR3 region has 18 residues.

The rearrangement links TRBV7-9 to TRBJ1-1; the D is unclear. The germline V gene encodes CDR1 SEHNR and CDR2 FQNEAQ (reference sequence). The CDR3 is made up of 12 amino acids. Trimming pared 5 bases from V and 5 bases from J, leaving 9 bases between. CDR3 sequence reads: CASSPTGTEAFF. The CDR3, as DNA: TGTGCCAGCAGCCCCACCGGGACTGAAGCTTTCTTT.

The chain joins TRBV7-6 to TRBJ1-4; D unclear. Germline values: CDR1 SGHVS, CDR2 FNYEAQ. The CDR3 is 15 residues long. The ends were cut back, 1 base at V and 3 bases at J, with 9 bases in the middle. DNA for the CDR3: TGTGCCAGCAGCTTAGTTTTGGCAGCTAATGAAAAACTGTTTTTT. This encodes CASSLVLAANEKLFF.

As DNA, the CDR3 is TGTGCCAGCAGCTGGGGGACAGGGGGGTTGGAGACCCAGTACTTC. Its protein product is CASSWGTGGLETQYF. The chain has TRBV7-9 and TRBJ2-5; 11 bases fit TRBD1. This CDR3 region has 15 residues. Trimming cost V 4 bases and J 5 bases; bases outside gene matches: 6. Germline values: CDR1 SEHNR, CDR2 FQNEAQ (reference sequence).

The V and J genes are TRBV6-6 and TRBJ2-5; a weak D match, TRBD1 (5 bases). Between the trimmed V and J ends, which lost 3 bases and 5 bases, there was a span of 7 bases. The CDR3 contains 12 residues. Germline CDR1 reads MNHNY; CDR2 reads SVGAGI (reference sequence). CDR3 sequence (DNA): TGTGCCAGCAGTTATGCAGGGGAGACCCAGTACTTC. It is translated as CASSYAGETQYF.

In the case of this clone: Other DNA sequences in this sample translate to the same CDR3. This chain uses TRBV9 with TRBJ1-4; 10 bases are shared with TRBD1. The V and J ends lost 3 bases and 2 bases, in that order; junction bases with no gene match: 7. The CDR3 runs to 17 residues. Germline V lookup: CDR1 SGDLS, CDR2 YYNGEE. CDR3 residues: CASSARDRGLTNEKLFF. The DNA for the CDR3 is TGTGCCAGCAGCGCCCGGGACAGGGGTTTGACTAATGAAAAACTGTTTTTT. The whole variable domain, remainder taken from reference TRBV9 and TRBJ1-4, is DSGVTQTPKHLITATGQRVTLRCSPRSGDLSVYWYQQSLDQGLQFLIQYYNGEERAKGNILERFSAQQFPDLHSELNLSSLELGDSALYFCASSARDRGLTNEKLFFGSGTQLSVL.

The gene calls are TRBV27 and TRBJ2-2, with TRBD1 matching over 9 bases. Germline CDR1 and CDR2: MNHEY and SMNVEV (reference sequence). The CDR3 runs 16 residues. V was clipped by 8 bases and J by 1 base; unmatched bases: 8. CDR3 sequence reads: CASRLGTGLNTGELFF. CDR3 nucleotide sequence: TGTGCCAGCCGCCTGGGGACAGGGTTGAACACCGGGGAGCTGTTTTTT.

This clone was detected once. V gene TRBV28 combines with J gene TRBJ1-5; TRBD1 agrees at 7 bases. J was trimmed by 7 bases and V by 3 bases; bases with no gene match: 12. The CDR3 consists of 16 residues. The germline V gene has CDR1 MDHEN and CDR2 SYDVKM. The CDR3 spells CASSFFSRGGLQPQHF. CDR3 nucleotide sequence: TGTGCCAGCAGTTTTTTCTCTCGAGGGGGCTTGCAGCCCCAGCATTTT.

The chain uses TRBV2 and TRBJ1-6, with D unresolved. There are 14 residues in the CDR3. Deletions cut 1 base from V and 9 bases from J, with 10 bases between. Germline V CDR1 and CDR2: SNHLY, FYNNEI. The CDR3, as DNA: TGTGCCAGCAGTGAAGGGACCTGGAGTTCACCCCTCCACTTT. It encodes CASSEGTWSSPLHF.

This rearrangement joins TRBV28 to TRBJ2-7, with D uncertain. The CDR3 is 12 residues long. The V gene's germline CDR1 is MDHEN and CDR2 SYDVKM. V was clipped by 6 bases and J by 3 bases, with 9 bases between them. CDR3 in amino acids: CASRIRDYEQYF. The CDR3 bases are TGTGCCAGCAGAATACGAGACTACGAGCAGTACTTC.

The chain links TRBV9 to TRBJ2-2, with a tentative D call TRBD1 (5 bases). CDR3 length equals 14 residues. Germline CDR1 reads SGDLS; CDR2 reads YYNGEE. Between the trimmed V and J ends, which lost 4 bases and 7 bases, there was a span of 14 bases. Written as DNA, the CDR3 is TGTGCCAGCAGCTTAATAGGGGCTGGCGGGGAGCTGTTTTTT. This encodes CASSLIGAGGELFF.

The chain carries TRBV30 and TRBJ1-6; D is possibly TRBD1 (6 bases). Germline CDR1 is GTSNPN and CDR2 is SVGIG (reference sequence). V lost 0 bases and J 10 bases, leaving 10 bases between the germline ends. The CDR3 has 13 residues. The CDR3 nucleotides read TGTGCCTGGAGTGTACAGGGAGACTCACCCCTCCACTTT. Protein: CAWSVQGDSPLHF.

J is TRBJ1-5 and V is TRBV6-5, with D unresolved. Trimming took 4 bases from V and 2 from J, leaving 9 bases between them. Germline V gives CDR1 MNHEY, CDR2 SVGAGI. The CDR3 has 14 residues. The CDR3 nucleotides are TGTGCCAGCAGTTCGCGGACTGGCAATCAGCCCCAGCATTTT. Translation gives CASSSRTGNQPQHF.

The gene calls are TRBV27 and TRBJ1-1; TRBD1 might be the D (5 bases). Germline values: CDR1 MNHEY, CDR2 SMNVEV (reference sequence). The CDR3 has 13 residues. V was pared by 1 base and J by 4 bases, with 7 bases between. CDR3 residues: CASSLWGTTEAFF. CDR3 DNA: TGTGCCAGCAGTTTATGGGGGACCACTGAAGCTTTCTTT.